Presented here are 25 T cell receptor beta chains from one specimen sequenced in a study of T-cell reconstitution after alpha-beta-depleted transplantation in children. Unique molecular identifiers tagged the TCRbeta library. TCRdb used MiXCR to reprocess the PCR reads, holding one entry per CDR3 protein. Here the sample spans some 830,000 distinct CDR3 sequences, around 17% being singletons. The sequencing here drew on PBMCs, mostly from graft donor cells, taken 360 days after TCRalphabeta/CD19-depleted stem cell transplant. The source of these receptors is a male patient between 10 and 17 years old who had a stem cell transplant for acute lymphoblastic leukemia, so the T cells may come from the graft donor.

The rearrangement joins TRBV9 to TRBJ2-7; no definite D call. The CDR3 has 13 amino acids. V lost 3 bases and J 0 bases, leaving 7 bases between the germline ends. The germline CDR1 and CDR2 sequences are SGDLS and YYNGEE. CDR3 sequence: CASSEPNSYEQYF. The CDR3 DNA reads as TGTGCCAGCAGCGAACCGAACTCCTACGAGCAGTACTTC.

This clonotype was counted a few times. The genes are TRBV7-7 and TRBJ2-1; maybe TRBD2 (5 bases). In germline, CDR1 is SSHAT, CDR2 FNYEAQ (reference sequence). The CDR3 covers 16 residues. Trimming cost V 1 base and J 9 bases, with 19 bases left between them. Here the CDR3 reads CASSLETSGVLSEQFF. CDR3 in DNA: TGTGCCAGCAGCTTAGAAACTAGTGGGGTTTTAAGTGAGCAGTTCTTC.

The table lists this clonotype with many counts. The chain employs TRBV27 and TRBJ2-1; 7 nucleotides agree with TRBD2. Per germline, CDR1 MNHEY and CDR2 SMNVEV (reference sequence). V dropped 7 bases and J dropped 0; count of bases not matched to a gene: 6. The CDR3 is made up of 15 amino acids. CDR3 in DNA: TGTGCCAGCACCCGAAGCGGGACCTCCTACAATGAGCAGTTCTTC. Translated: CASTRSGTSYNEQFF.

V gene TRBV3-1 combines with J gene TRBJ2-5, with TRBD2 matching over 8 bases. Trimming took 10 bases from V and 5 from J; bases not matched to a gene: 12. The CDR3 runs to 14 residues. Germline assignment: CDR1 LGHDT and CDR2 YNNKEL (reference sequence). CDR3 amino acids: CATRGAGGVETQYF. The CDR3, as DNA: TGTGCCACTCGGGGGGCGGGAGGAGTGGAGACCCAGTACTTC.

There are a few counts of this clonotype. The V call is TRBV3-1, the J call TRBJ1-4, with D possibly being TRBD1 (6 bases). The CDR3 contains 12 residues. CDR1 is LGHDT and CDR2 is YNNKEL in the germline V gene (reference sequence). Trimming pared 6 bases from V and 8 bases from J, leaving 10 bases between. The CDR3: CASSRDTEKLFF. DNA of the CDR3: TGTGCCAGCAGTCGGGACACAGAAAAACTGTTTTTT.

In this sample, this clonotype turned up a few times. One end of the junction fails to match germline, which may point to a read error. The rearrangement uses TRBV12-3 or TRBV12-4 and TRBJ2-1; D is uncertain. The length of the CDR3 is 13 residues. CDR3 nucleotides: TGTGCCAGCAGTTTAGCTCAGCCTACGGTTCCCCTCTTC. Translated: CASSLAQPTVPLF.

This rearrangement joins TRBV3-1 to TRBJ1-1; 7 nucleotides line up with TRBD1. V lost 0 bases and J lost 5; bases outside the gene matches: 3. The CDR3 is made up of 14 amino acids. CDR1 LGHDT and CDR2 YNNKEL come from the germline V gene (reference sequence). DNA for the CDR3: TGTGCCAGCAGCCAAGAGCGCAGGGGGACTGAAGCTTTCTTT. As protein: CASSQERRGTEAFF.

The chain joins TRBV7-8 to TRBJ2-7; 8 bases agree with TRBD2. V dropped 3 bases and J dropped 2; count of bases not matched to a gene: 9. CDR1 is SGHVS and CDR2 is FQNEAQ in the germline V gene. The CDR3 contains 16 residues. The CDR3 protein is CASSFSRLAMAYEQYF. The CDR3 DNA reads TGTGCCAGCAGCTTCTCCCGACTAGCGATGGCCTACGAGCAGTACTTC. The full variable domain, with the rest looked up from reference TRBV7-8 and TRBJ2-7, is GAGVSQSPRYKVAKRGQDVALRCDPISGHVSLFWYQQALGQGPEFLTYFQNEAQLDKSGLPSDRFFAERPEGSVSTLKIQRTQQEDSAVYLCASSFSRLAMAYEQYFGPGTRLTVT.

V is TRBV2 and J is TRBJ1-1; D unresolved. Trimming shortened V by 11 bases and J by 0 bases, and 13 bases separated the two germline ends. The CDR3 totals 13 residues. CDR1 SNHLY and CDR2 FYNNEI come from the germline V gene. The CDR3 sequence is CAQSLSMNTEAFF. The CDR3 nucleotides are TGTGCCCAAAGCCTCTCAATGAACACTGAAGCTTTCTTT.

This clonotype was seen ten or more times. CDR3 loop: CASSQGRDSGYEQYF. DNA of the CDR3: TGTGCCAGCAGCCAGGGCCGGGACTCCGGCTACGAGCAGTACTTC. V gene TRBV12-3 or TRBV12-4 combines with J gene TRBJ2-7; tentatively, D is TRBD2 (6 bases). The CDR3 runs 15 residues. The germline V and J ends were trimmed by 6 bases and 3 bases, with 18 bases remaining between them.

The gene calls are TRBV20-1 and TRBJ2-5, with D maybe TRBD2 (6 bases). The V end was cut by 5 bases, the J end by 0 bases, with 13 bases between. Per germline, CDR1 DFQATT and CDR2 SNEGSKA (reference sequence). CDR3 length: 14 residues. The CDR3 spells CSALRDLYQETQYF. The CDR3, as DNA: TGCAGTGCTCTGCGGGACCTGTACCAAGAGACCCAGTACTTC.

This clonotype was counted ten times or more. The CDR3 loop reads CASSFSGVHEQFF. In nucleotides, the CDR3 is TGTGCCAGCAGTTTCTCTGGAGTCCATGAGCAGTTCTTC. V and J are TRBV28 and TRBJ2-1; D remains unclear. V was pared by 3 bases and J by 8 bases, with 11 bases between. The CDR3 runs 13 residues. Germline CDR1 and CDR2: MDHEN and SYDVKM.

In this sample, this clonotype turned up many times. The chain combines TRBV3-1 with TRBJ2-7; possible D gene TRBD1, 6 bases. Germline loops: CDR1 LGHDT, CDR2 YNNKEL (reference sequence). The CDR3 runs 13 residues. V lost 2 bases to trimming and J lost 6 bases, with 11 bases between them. The CDR3 protein is CASSQNGQFEQYF. The DNA for the CDR3 is TGTGCCAGCAGCCAAAACGGACAGTTCGAGCAGTACTTC.

The sample holds a few counts of this clonotype. The J gene is TRBJ2-7, the V gene TRBV7-2, with 7 bases fitting TRBD1. Per germline, CDR1 SGHTA and CDR2 FQGNSA. The J segment lost 3 bases and the V segment lost 5 bases, leaving 13 bases of the junction unmatched. CDR3 length equals 16 residues. CDR3 loop: CASSAGRGRGNYEQYF. CDR3 coding DNA: TGTGCCAGCAGCGCTGGCCGGGGCAGGGGGAACTACGAGCAGTACTTC.

This clonotype was seen many times. The gene calls are TRBV9 and TRBJ2-1; D not certain. V was shortened by 0 bases and J by 7 bases, with 5 bases between the two germline ends. The CDR3 has 12 amino acids. Per germline, CDR1 SGDLS and CDR2 YYNGEE. CDR3 DNA: TGTGCCAGCAGCGTAGGGCGGAATGAGCAGTTCTTC. Translated, it gives CASSVGRNEQFF.

CDR3 residues: CASSFRRSLKNKAHEQYF. The CDR3 region has the DNA TGTGCCAGCAGTTTTCGGAGAAGCCTTAAGAATAAGGCCCACGAGCAGTACTTC. This chain uses TRBV28 with TRBJ2-7; D gene unclear. V was pared by 3 bases and J by 5 bases, with 26 bases between. Germline V gene sequence: CDR1 MDHEN, CDR2 SYDVKM. The CDR3 sequence is 18 residues long.

The chain has TRBV10-1 and TRBJ1-1; 7 bases are shared with TRBD1. Germline CDR1 is WNHNN and CDR2 is SYGVQD (reference sequence). The CDR3 is 13 residues long. The V gene end was trimmed by 6 bases and the J gene end by 3 bases; junction bases not matched to a gene: 4. CDR3 in amino acids: CASRDRIYTEAFF. The CDR3 DNA sequence: TGCGCCAGCAGGGACAGGATCTACACTGAAGCTTTCTTT.

The J gene is TRBJ2-2, the V gene TRBV7-2, with TRBD2 matching 12 bases. The CDR3 is 17 amino acids. Germline V CDR1 and CDR2: SGHTA, FQGNSA. V lost 5 bases and J lost 6; bases outside the gene matches: 10. CDR3 protein: CASSTPGLAGGSGELFF. The CDR3 coding sequence is TGTGCCAGCAGCACCCCCGGCCTAGCGGGAGGGTCCGGGGAGCTGTTTTTT.

This clonotype was found many times. The V gene is TRBV20-1, the J gene TRBJ2-5; D gene uncertain. V dropped 0 bases and J dropped 5 bases, with 7 bases sitting between them. The CDR3 has 12 residues. Germline CDR1 is DFQATT and CDR2 is SNEGSKA (reference sequence). For the CDR3, the DNA is TGCAGTGCTAGAGAAGGCCGTGAGACCCAGTACTTC. Residues: CSAREGRETQYF.

There are a few counts of this clonotype. The CDR3 DNA reads TGCGCCAGCAGCCAAGATTACGGGAACTACGAGCAGTACTTC. Its protein is CASSQDYGNYEQYF. The chain uses TRBV4-1 and TRBJ2-7, with TRBD2 as a possible D gene (5 bases). V dropped 0 bases and J dropped 3 bases, with 9 bases sitting between them. Looked up from germline, CDR1 is MGHRA and CDR2 is YSYEKL. The length of the CDR3 is 14 residues.

This clonotype came up a few times. CDR3 DNA sequence: TGCGCCAGCAGCTTGAACGGACAGAACACAGATACGCAGTATTTT. It codes for CASSLNGQNTDTQYF. This chain uses TRBV5-1 with TRBJ2-3; TRBD1 might be the D (6 bases). Trimming cost V 1 base and J 2 bases, with 11 bases left between them. CDR1 is SGHRS and CDR2 is YFSETQ in the germline V gene. This CDR3 has 15 amino acids.

This clonotype was seen only a few times. V gene TRBV12-3 or TRBV12-4 combines with J gene TRBJ2-7; 8 bases fit TRBD2. V shed 6 bases, J shed 0 bases, and the junction held 10 bases outside the gene matches. The CDR3 has 16 amino acids. DNA of the CDR3: TGTGCCAGCAGCTCGGGAGGGCGGGATACCTCCTACGAGCAGTACTTC. Translation gives CASSSGGRDTSYEQYF.

This clonotype was observed many times. The chain uses TRBV6-5 and TRBJ2-3, with 8 positions matching TRBD2. V lost 7 bases and J lost 4; bases outside the gene matches: 7. CDR3 size: 14 residues. CDR1 and CDR2 from the germline V gene are MNHEY and SVGAGI. This chain's CDR3 is CASTPGLEPDTQYF. The CDR3 nucleotides read TGTGCCAGCACCCCGGGACTAGAGCCAGATACGCAGTATTTT.

CDR3 residues: CASRSGVDTEAFF. CDR3 nucleotides: TGTGCCAGCAGGTCAGGGGTGGACACTGAAGCTTTCTTT. The chain links TRBV5-4 to TRBJ1-1, with D possibly TRBD1 on 6 matching bases. Trimming shortened V by 5 bases and J by 3 bases, and 11 bases separated the two germline ends. This CDR3 has 13 amino acids. Germline loops: CDR1 SGHNT, CDR2 YYREEE (reference sequence).

The V and J genes are TRBV29-1 and TRBJ2-3, with 8 positions matching TRBD2. There are 15 residues in the CDR3. Trimming removed 4 bases from V and 4 bases from J; junction bases left unmatched: 10. Germline-derived CDR1 and CDR2 are SQVTM and ANQGSEA. In nucleotides, the CDR3 is TGCAGCGTTGGCGGGATCGCCGGGGGGGCAGATACGCAGTATTTT. It translates to CSVGGIAGGADTQYF.